The entry below gives a single T cell receptor beta chain sequence along with its context. What it binds is unknown. This sample is part of a study of graft-versus-host responses after intestinal transplantation. Across the study: Recipients were given multivisceral, liver-intestinal, or isolated intestinal transplants. Each patient got anti-thymocyte globulin induction, then tacrolimus and steroids for roughly 3 years. Study observations and caveats: Early post-transplant HvG declines tracked with peak circulating GvH clone levels. Recipient marrow contained GvH clones, some of which appeared first in ileum or blood.

Generated by immunoSEQ multiplex PCR, the TCRdb table keeps only in-frame clones and is missing some. Altogether 39,000 or so clones are present, roughly 92% being singletons, with the ten largest covering roughly 23%. This clonotype was obtained from a human donor who was the organ donor for an intestinal transplant. Sequenced here: unstimulated CD8+ T cells sorted from spleen or lymph node cells, sampled before transplant.

CDR3 loop: CASSLWDPTGNTEAFF. DNA for the CDR3: TGTGCCAGCAGCTTATGGGACCCTACGGGAAACACTGAAGCTTTCTTT. The rearrangement uses TRBV11-3 and TRBJ1-1, with TRBD1 as a possible D gene (5 bases). V was shortened by 2 bases and J by 2 bases, with 15 bases between the two germline ends. Germline V gives CDR1 SGHNT, CDR2 YENEEA. The CDR3 is made up of 16 amino acids.